This T cell receptor (beta chain) was recovered during a study of cytomegalovirus exposure and HLA in healthy donors. General observations from the study: What a later analysis showed was that several of the most significant clusters appeared linked to common viral pathogens. Sequencing artifact likely explains a cluster of highly shared sequence variants. Some TCR beta chains (more than 150 of them) were listed as cytomegalovirus-associated. Association with HLA alleles at 0.05 false discovery rate was found for 16,951 TCR beta sequences in a later analysis.

Primers: 60 Vbeta forward and 13 Jbeta reverse. Repertoires were generated with immunoSEQ multiplex PCR, while TCRdb's copy carries only in-frame clones and drops some. Of about 140,000 clones listed, around 72% were seen once; the top ten hold over 13%. With regard to this clone: Its antigen is not known.

Germline CDR1 MGHRA, CDR2 YSYEKL. The CDR3 has 16 residues. V was cut by 0 bases and J by 1 base, with 12 bases left in between. What was sequenced was PBMCs. The TCR was taken from a human donor in good health. The V call is TRBV4-1, the J call TRBJ1-2; D not certain. This CDR3 reads CASSQEWAAINYGYTF. Here the CDR3 DNA reads TGCGCCAGCAGCCAAGAGTGGGCAGCAATTAACTATGGCTACACCTTC.